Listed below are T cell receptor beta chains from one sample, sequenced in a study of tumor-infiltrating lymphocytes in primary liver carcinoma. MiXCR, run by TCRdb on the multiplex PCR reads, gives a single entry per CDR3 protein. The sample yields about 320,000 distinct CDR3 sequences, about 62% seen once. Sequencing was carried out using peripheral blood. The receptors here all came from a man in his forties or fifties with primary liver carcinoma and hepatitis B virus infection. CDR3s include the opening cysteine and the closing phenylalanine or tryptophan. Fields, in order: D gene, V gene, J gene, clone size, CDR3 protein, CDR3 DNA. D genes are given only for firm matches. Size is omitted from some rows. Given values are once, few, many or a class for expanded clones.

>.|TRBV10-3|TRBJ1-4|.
CAVSEDSREKLFF
TGTGCCGTCAGTGAGGACAGTAGGGAAAAACTGTTTTTT
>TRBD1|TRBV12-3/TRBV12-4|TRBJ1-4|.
CASRARGATTNEKLFF
TGTGCCAGCAGGGCCAGGGGGGCCACAACTAATGAAAAACTGTTTTTT
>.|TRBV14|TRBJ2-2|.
CASSQEAGVTGKLFF
TGTGCCAGCAGCCAAGAGGCAGGAGTGACCGGGAAGCTGTTTTTT
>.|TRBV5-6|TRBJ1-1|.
CASSLSQGRDASF
TGTGCCAGTAGCCTCTCCCAGGGGAGGGATGCTTCCTTT
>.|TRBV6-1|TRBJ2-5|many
CASSLNSGGPIETQYF
TGTGCCAGCAGTTTAAACTCCGGAGGGCCCATAGAGACCCAGTACTTC
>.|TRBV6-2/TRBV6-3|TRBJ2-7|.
CASSPLRGAPIGKQYF
TGTGCCAGCAGCCCCCTTCGGGGGGCACCCATCGGCAAGCAGTACTTC
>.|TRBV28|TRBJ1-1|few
CASSLWKNTEAFF
TGTGCCAGCAGTTTGTGGAAGAACACTGAAGCTTTCTTT
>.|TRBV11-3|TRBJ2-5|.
CASSLEQRETRYF
TGTGCCAGCAGCTTAGAACAACGAGAGACCCGGTACTTC
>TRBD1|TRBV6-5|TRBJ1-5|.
CASSSQGGKFQPQHF
TGTGCCAGCAGTTCTCAGGGGGGAAAGTTCCAGCCCCAGCATTTT
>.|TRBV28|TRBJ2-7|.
CASSPMGGSPYEQYF
TGTGCCAGCAGTCCGATGGGGGGTAGCCCATACGAGCAGTACTTC
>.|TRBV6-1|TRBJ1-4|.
CASSRGWINEKLFF
TGTGCCAGTAGCCGTGGTTGGATTAATGAAAAACTGTTTTTT
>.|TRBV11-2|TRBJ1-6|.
CASSYGTDNSPLHF
TGTGCCAGCAGCTACGGGACGGATAATTCACCCCTCCACTTT
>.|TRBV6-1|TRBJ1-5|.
CASSTRFDQPQHF
TGTGCCAGCAGTACCAGATTCGATCAGCCCCAGCATTTT
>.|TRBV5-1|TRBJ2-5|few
CASRLERKETQYF
TGCGCCAGCAGATTGGAGAGAAAGGAGACCCAGTACTTC
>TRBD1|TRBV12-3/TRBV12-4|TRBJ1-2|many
CASSFQGVGYGYTF
TGTGCCAGCAGTTTCCAGGGGGTGGGCTATGGCTACACCTTC
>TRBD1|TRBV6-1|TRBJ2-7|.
CATSDRGETGGSYEQYF
TGTGCCACCAGTGACAGGGGAGAGACAGGGGGCTCCTACGAGCAGTACTTC
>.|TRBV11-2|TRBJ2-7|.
CASSLDLASRKVNELYF
TGTGCCAGCAGCTTAGACCTGGCTAGCAGGAAGGTCAACGAGCTGTACTTC
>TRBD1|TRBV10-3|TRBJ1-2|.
CAVPLGTGDSNYGYAF
TGTGCCGTTCCTTTAGGGACAGGAGATTCTAACTATGGCTACGCCTTC
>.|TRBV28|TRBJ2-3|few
CASSPLQHLVTDTQYF
TGTGCCAGCAGTCCCCTACAGCACCTTGTCACAGATACGCAGTATTTT
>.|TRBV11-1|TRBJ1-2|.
CASTEDTYYGYAF
TGTGCCAGCACTGAGGACACTTATTATGGCTACGCCTTC
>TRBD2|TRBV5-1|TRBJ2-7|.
CASSFSGTAYEQYF
TGCGCCAGCAGCTTTAGCGGGACCGCCTACGAGCAGTACTTC
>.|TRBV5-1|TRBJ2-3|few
CASSFTNPPDTQYF
TGCGCCAGCAGCTTCACAAACCCTCCGGATACGCAGTATTTT
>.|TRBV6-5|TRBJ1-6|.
CASSAQQGSSYNSPLHF
TGTGCCAGCAGTGCTCAACAAGGGAGCTCCTATAATTCACCCCTCCACTTT
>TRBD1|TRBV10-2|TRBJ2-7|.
CASSGVNRGSYEQYF
TGCGCCAGCAGTGGGGTGAACAGGGGGTCCTACGAGCAGTACTTC
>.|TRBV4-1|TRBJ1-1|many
CASSHGGVGTEAFF
TGCGCCAGCAGCCACGGGGGGGTGGGCACTGAAGCTTTCTTT
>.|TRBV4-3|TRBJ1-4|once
CTSSQVRSGSTNEKLFF
TGCACCAGCAGCCAGGTCAGGTCGGGGTCAACTAATGAAAAACTGTTTTTT
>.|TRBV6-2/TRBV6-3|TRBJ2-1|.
CASTNIGDEHFF
TGTGCCAGCACTAACATCGGGGACGAGCACTTCTTC
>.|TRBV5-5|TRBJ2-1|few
CASSSGRDNEQFF
TGTGCCAGCAGCTCGGGCAGGGACAATGAGCAGTTCTTC
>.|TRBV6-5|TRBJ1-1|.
CASRHTGTGNTEAFF
TGTGCCAGCAGACATACAGGGACTGGGAACACTGAAGCTTTCTTT
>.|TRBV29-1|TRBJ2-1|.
CSVDPRGSNNELFF
TGCAGCGTGGATCCCCGGGGCTCCAACAATGAGTTGTTCTTC
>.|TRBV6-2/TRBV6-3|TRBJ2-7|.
CAITPGYAYEQYF
TGTGCCATCACCCCCGGGTATGCCTACGAGCAGTACTTC
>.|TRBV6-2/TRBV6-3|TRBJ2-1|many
CASTGTLVYNEQFF
TGTGCCAGCACCGGGACTCTCGTATACAATGAGCAGTTCTTC
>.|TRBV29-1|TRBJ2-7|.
CSVLTWGMYEQYF
TGCAGCGTTCTGACATGGGGCATGTACGAGCAGTACTTC
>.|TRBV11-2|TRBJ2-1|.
CASSLEAGAPYGEQFF
TGTGCCAGCAGCTTAGAGGCAGGGGCCCCCTACGGCGAGCAGTTCTTC
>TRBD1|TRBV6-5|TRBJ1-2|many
CASSLAGTANYGYTF
TGTGCCAGCAGTTTGGCCGGGACAGCCAACTATGGCTACACCTTC
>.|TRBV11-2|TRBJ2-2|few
CASSHLEPLGTGELFF
TGTGCCAGCAGCCATCTTGAACCACTAGGCACCGGGGAGCTGTTTTTT
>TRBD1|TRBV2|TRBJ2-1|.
CASSGDRVMYNEQFF
TGTGCCAGCAGCGGTGACAGGGTGATGTACAATGAGCAGTTCTTC
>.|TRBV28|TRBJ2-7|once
CASSWGGQVSAEYF
TGTGCCAGCAGTTGGGGGGGACAGGTGAGTGCGGAGTACTTC
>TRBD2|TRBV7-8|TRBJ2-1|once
CACSSGLARKNEQFF
TGTGCCTGCAGCTCCGGACTAGCGAGAAAGAATGAGCAGTTCTTC
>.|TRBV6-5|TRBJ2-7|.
CASSRGWQGQYF
TGTGCCAGCAGCCGTGGATGGCAGGGACAGTACTTC
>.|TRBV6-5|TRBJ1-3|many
CASSENRAGNTIYF
TGTGCCAGCAGCGAGAACAGGGCAGGAAACACCATATATTTT
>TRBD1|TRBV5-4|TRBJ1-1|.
CARSLEAGGRTEAFF
TGTGCCAGGAGCTTGGAAGCAGGGGGCAGAACTGAAGCTTTCTTT
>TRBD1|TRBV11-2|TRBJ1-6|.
CASSYSTGAYSPLHF
TGTGCCAGCAGCTATTCGACAGGGGCATATTCACCCCTCCACTTT
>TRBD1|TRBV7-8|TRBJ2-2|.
CAGSLTGGASTGELLF
TGTGCCGGCAGCTTGACAGGGGGCGCCTCTACCGGGGAGCTGCTTTTT
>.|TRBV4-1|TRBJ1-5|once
CASSQPIGAINQPQHF
TGTGCCAGCAGCCAGCCGATAGGGGCCATCAATCAGCCCCAGCATTTT
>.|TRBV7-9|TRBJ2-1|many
CASSLGQWDEQFF
TGTGCCAGCAGCTTAGGGCAGTGGGATGAGCAGTTCTTC
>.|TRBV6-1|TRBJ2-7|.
CASSETLGPTYEQYF
TGTGCCAGCAGTGAAACCCTAGGTCCGACATACGAGCAGTACTTC
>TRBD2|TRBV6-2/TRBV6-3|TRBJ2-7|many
CASSGISSGWYYEQYF
TGTGCCAGCAGTGGAATTAGTAGCGGGTGGTACTACGAGCAGTACTTC
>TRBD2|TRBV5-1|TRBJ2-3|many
CASRSGSSTDTQYF
TGCGCCAGCAGGAGCGGGAGCAGCACAGATACGCAGTATTTT
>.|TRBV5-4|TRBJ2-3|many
CASSPPDGKYTDTQYF
TGTGCCAGCAGCCCCCCGGACGGGAAATACACAGATACGCAGTATTTT
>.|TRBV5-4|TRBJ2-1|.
CASSLKGQQFF
TGTGCCAGCAGTTTAAAGGGTCAGCAGTTCTTC
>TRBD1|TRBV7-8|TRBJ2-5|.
CASRNRGQWETQYF
TGTGCCAGCAGAAACAGGGGGCAGTGGGAGACCCAGTACTTC
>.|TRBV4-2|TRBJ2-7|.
CASSQGPLRVTTYEQYF
TGTGCCAGCAGCCAAGGGCCCTTAAGGGTGACGACCTACGAGCAGTACTTC
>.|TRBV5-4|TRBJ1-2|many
CASSLEGGSTF
TGTGCCAGCAGCTTGGAGGGCGGCTCGACCTTC
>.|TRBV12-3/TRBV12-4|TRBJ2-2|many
CASSGPVRDSTGELFF
TGTGCCAGCAGTGGGCCGGTGCGTGATAGCACCGGGGAGCTGTTTTTT
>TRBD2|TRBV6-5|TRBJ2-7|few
CASRGLGSYEQYF
TGTGCCAGCAGAGGACTAGGCTCCTACGAGCAGTACTTC